This T cell receptor (beta chain) was captured by sequencing in a study of blood T cell repertoires in COVID-19. The overall study: COVID-19 samples, acute and convalescent, were from the United States, Italy and Spain. The analysed material was cDNA or gDNA that came from T cells, B-cell-depleted T cells, or PBMCs.

This CDR3 is 13 amino acids long. Trimming left V 8 bases short and J 5 bases short, with 15 bases between. Germline V CDR1 and CDR2: LNHDA, SQIVND (reference sequence). Clones were read by immunoSEQ multiplex PCR, and TCRdb kept only the in-frame ones, dropping some. The sample holds fewer than 250,000 clones, about four fifths seen once. The sequencing sample was made of peripheral blood. The rearrangement joins TRBV19 to TRBJ2-5; TRBD1 might be the D (6 bases). The sequence was obtained from a man aged 50-59 years with active or convalescent COVID-19. CDR3: CASSPHRAETQYF. CDR3 bases: TGTGCCAGTTCCCCCCACAGGGCTGAGACCCAGTACTTC.